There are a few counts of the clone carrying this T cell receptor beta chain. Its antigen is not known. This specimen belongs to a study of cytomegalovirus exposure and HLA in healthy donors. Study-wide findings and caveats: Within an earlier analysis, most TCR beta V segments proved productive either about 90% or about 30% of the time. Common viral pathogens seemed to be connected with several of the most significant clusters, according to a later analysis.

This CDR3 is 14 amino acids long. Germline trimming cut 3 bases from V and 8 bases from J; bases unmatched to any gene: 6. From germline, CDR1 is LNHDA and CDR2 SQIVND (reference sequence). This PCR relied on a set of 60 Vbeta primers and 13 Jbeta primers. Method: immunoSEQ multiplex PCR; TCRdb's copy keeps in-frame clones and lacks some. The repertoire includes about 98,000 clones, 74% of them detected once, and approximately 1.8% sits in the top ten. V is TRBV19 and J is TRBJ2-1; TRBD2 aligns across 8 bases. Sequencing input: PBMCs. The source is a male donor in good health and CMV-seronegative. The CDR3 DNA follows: TGTGCCAGTAGTATCCAGCGGGAGAGCGATGAGCAGTTCTTC. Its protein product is CASSIQRESDEQFF.